This is a list of T cell receptor beta chains from one sample in a study of cytomegalovirus exposure and HLA in healthy donors. Assay used: immunoSEQ multiplex PCR; TCRdb lists only in-frame clones, some missing. Of roughly 190,000 clones in the sample, around 85% are singletons; the top ten hold roughly 6%. The sequenced sample was PBMCs. The receptors were gathered from a man aged 35-49 years in good health and CMV-seropositive. Each CDR3 is given with its conserved first and last residue. The order of the fields is V gene, J gene, D gene, clone size, CDR3 protein, CDR3 DNA. A D gene is named only where the DNA matches it firmly. Only part of the rows carry a size: once, few, many, or a class if the clone is expanded.

TRBV7-6	TRBJ2-1	-	once	CASSHPQWSSATLGPSYNEQFF	TGTGCCAGCAGCCACCCGCAATGGTCTAGCGCAACGCTTGGTCCCTCCTACAATGAGCAGTTCTTC
TRBV27	TRBJ1-4	TRBD1	-	CASSFQGASEKLFF	TGTGCCAGCAGTTTTCAGGGGGCGTCTGAAAAACTGTTTTTT
TRBV7-2	TRBJ1-1	TRBD1	-	CASSANRGGTEAFF	TGTGCCAGCAGCGCCAACAGGGGAGGCACTGAAGCTTTCTTT
TRBV5-6	TRBJ2-5	TRBD2	-	CASSSPGLAGGALQETQYF	TGTGCCAGCAGCTCTCCGGGACTAGCGGGGGGGGCCCTCCAAGAGACCCAGTACTTC
TRBV6-5	TRBJ1-1	TRBD1	-	CASSYFQQGTEAFF	TGTGCCAGCAGTTATTTCCAACAGGGGACTGAAGCTTTCTTT
TRBV15	TRBJ2-2	-	-	CATSTGGTGELFF	TGTGCCACCAGCACCGGGGGTACCGGGGAGCTGTTTTTT
TRBV18	TRBJ1-1	-	-	CASSLQQGSGTEAFF	TGTGCCAGCTCACTACAACAGGGTTCGGGCACTGAAGCTTTCTTT
TRBV7-2	TRBJ2-7	TRBD1	once	CASSSEGQESLILYEQYF	TGTGCCAGCAGCTCGGAAGGACAGGAGAGCCTGATCCTCTACGAGCAGTACTTC
TRBV5-4	TRBJ2-5	TRBD1	-	CASSTGGGLETQYF	TGTGCCAGCAGCACAGGGGGCGGGTTGGAGACCCAGTACTTC
TRBV6-1	TRBJ1-1	-	-	CASSEGPGVNTEAFF	TGTGCCAGCAGTGAAGGGCCAGGGGTGAACACTGAAGCTTTCTTT
TRBV5-1	TRBJ1-3	-	-	CASSLSGGGSGNTIYF	TGCGCCAGCAGCTTGAGCGGTGGAGGGTCTGGAAACACCATATATTTT
TRBV6-5	TRBJ2-2	TRBD2	-	CAASIGEGTGELFF	TGTGCAGCCAGCATAGGGGAGGGAACCGGGGAGCTGTTTTTT
TRBV9	TRBJ2-7	-	-	CASSVAFSYEQYF	TGTGCCAGCAGCGTAGCGTTCTCCTACGAGCAGTACTTC
TRBV7-2	TRBJ2-7	-	-	CASNRGPLTTYEQYF	TGTGCCAGCAACCGAGGGCCGTTGACAACCTACGAGCAGTACTTC
TRBV29-1	TRBJ2-5	-	-	CSVGSRGETQYF	TGCAGCGTCGGAAGCAGGGGAGAGACCCAGTACTTC
TRBV5-6	TRBJ1-1	-	-	CASSTGDTDDRNTEAFF	TGTGCCAGCAGCACTGGGGACACGGACGATAGGAACACTGAAGCTTTCTTT
TRBV30	TRBJ1-3	-	-	CAWKLGQSSGNTIYF	TGTGCCTGGAAACTGGGGCAGAGCTCTGGAAACACCATATATTTT
TRBV6-5	TRBJ2-5	-	-	CASSFVGHTQETQYF	TGTGCCAGCAGTTTCGTCGGACATACTCAAGAGACCCAGTACTTC
TRBV30	TRBJ2-5	TRBD2	once	CAWGGLAGPWATQYF	TGTGCCTGGGGAGGACTAGCGGGGCCTTGGGCCACCCAGTACTTC
TRBV5-6	TRBJ2-7	TRBD1	-	CASIRTGQGSSGSYEQYF	TGTGCCAGCATCAGGACGGGACAGGGTAGTTCCGGCTCCTACGAGCAGTACTTC
TRBV6-5	TRBJ2-2	-	-	CASSYFSTGELFF	TGTGCCAGCAGTTACTTTAGCACCGGGGAGCTGTTTTTT
TRBV6-6	TRBJ2-3	-	-	CASSYSPRGSTQYF	TGTGCCAGCAGTTACTCGCCAAGGGGCTCCACGCAGTATTTT
TRBV7-2	TRBJ2-3	TRBD2	-	CASSGGLAGSTDTQYF	TGTGCCAGCAGCGGGGGACTAGCGGGGAGCACAGATACGCAGTATTTT
TRBV11-2	TRBJ1-3	-	-	CASSLGLNTGNTIYF	TGTGCCAGCAGCTTAGGACTGAACACTGGAAACACCATATATTTT
TRBV6-5	TRBJ2-7	-	-	CASSYSEGGVYEQYF	TGTGCCAGCAGTTACTCCGAAGGAGGGGTCTACGAGCAGTACTTC
TRBV7-3	TRBJ1-6	-	once	CASSQGAGESSPLHF	TGTGCCAGCAGCCAAGGGGCAGGGGAAAGTTCACCCCTCCACTTT
TRBV5-6	TRBJ1-6	-	-	CASSPVGGRFSPLHF	TGTGCCAGCAGCCCGGTCGGGGGGCGGTTTTCACCCCTCCACTTT
TRBV7-6	TRBJ2-1	-	-	CASSLSGAAEQFF	TGTGCCAGCAGCTTAAGTGGGGCAGCGGAGCAGTTCTTC
TRBV5-6	TRBJ1-5	TRBD1	-	CASSTDREQGQPQHF	TGTGCCAGCAGCACAGACAGGGAGCAAGGTCAGCCCCAGCATTTT
TRBV21-1	TRBJ1-2	-	-	CASSNAGQRSGGYTF	TGTGCCAGCAGCAATGCTGGACAGAGGAGTGGTGGCTACACCTTC
TRBV6-5	TRBJ1-1	-	-	CASRRQVNTEAFF	TGTGCCAGCAGAAGACAGGTGAACACTGAAGCTTTCTTT
TRBV7-2	TRBJ1-4	-	-	CASSLGTLATNEKLFF	TGTGCCAGCAGCCTCGGGACTCTTGCAACTAATGAAAAACTGTTTTTT
TRBV5-4	TRBJ1-1	-	-	CASSARVGNTEAFF	TGTGCCAGCAGCGCCCGGGTTGGGAACACTGAAGCTTTCTTT
TRBV27	TRBJ2-2	TRBD1	-	CASRSSQGANGELFF	TGTGCCAGCAGATCATCTCAGGGGGCTAACGGGGAGCTGTTTTTT
TRBV27	TRBJ2-7	TRBD1	-	CATWGQGEAYEQYF	TGTGCCACCTGGGGACAGGGAGAAGCCTACGAGCAGTACTTC
TRBV5-1	TRBJ2-5	-	-	CASSSPPGETQYF	TGCGCCAGCAGCTCCCCCCCCGGGGAGACCCAGTACTTC
TRBV11-2	TRBJ2-5	TRBD2	-	CASSSGTSRPQETQYF	TGTGCCAGCAGCTCCGGGACTAGCCGCCCCCAAGAGACCCAGTACTTC
TRBV5-4	TRBJ2-7	-	-	CASSLGGSAGSSSYEQYF	TGTGCCAGCAGCTTGGGGGGAAGTGCGGGATCCAGCTCCTACGAGCAGTACTTC
TRBV7-3	TRBJ2-7	-	-	CASSDSGYEQYF	TGTGCCAGCAGCGACTCGGGGTACGAGCAGTACTTC
TRBV6-6	TRBJ1-6	-	few	CASSYSRTAYNSPLHF	TGTGCCAGCAGTTACTCGAGAACAGCTTATAATTCACCCCTCCACTTT
TRBV9	TRBJ1-5	TRBD1	-	CASSVGTGDFQPQHF	TGTGCCAGCAGCGTAGGGACAGGGGATTTTCAGCCCCAGCATTTT
TRBV7-9	TRBJ1-6	-	-	CASSLDSLGSPLHF	TGTGCCAGCAGCTTAGACAGTCTTGGATCACCCCTCCACTTT
TRBV29-1	TRBJ2-3	-	once	CSVAGGGWTDTQYF	TGCAGCGTTGCGGGGGGCGGGTGGACAGATACGCAGTATTTT
TRBV20-1	TRBJ1-4	-	-	CSAPRPEKLFF	TGCAGTGCCCCCAGGCCAGAGAAACTGTTTTTT
TRBV5-4	TRBJ2-1	TRBD1	-	CASSFTGGPYNEQFF	TGTGCCAGCAGCTTTACAGGGGGCCCCTACAATGAGCAGTTCTTC
TRBV2	TRBJ2-5	TRBD1	-	CASRPPRDRGQETQYF	TGTGCCAGCAGGCCCCCCCGGGACAGGGGGCAAGAGACCCAGTACTTC
TRBV6-5	TRBJ1-6	TRBD1	-	CASSIGTGAVSPLHF	TGTGCCAGCAGTATCGGGACAGGGGCGGTGTCACCCCTCCACTTT
TRBV28	TRBJ2-7	TRBD1	-	CASSPRGRDYEQYF	TGTGCCAGCAGTCCCAGGGGGAGAGACTACGAGCAGTACTTC
TRBV12-5	TRBJ1-1	-	-	CASGSREAFF	TGTGCTAGTGGTTCCAGGGAAGCTTTCTTT
TRBV6-1	TRBJ1-1	TRBD1	-	CASSERRQGGTEAFF	TGTGCCAGCAGTGAAAGAAGACAGGGTGGCACTGAAGCTTTCTTT
TRBV10-3	TRBJ1-1	-	once	CAISEVQGTEAFF	TGTGCCATCAGTGAAGTCCAGGGCACTGAAGCTTTCTTT